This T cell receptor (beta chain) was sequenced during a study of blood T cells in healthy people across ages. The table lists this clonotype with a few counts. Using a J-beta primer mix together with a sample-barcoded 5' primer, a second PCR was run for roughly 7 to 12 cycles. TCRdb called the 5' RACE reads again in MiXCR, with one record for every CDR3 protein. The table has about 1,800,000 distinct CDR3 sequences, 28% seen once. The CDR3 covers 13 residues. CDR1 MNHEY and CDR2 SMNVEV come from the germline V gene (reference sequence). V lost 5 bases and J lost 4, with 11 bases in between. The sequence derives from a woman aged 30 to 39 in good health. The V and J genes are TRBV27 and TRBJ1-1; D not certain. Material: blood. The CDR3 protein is CASSRREITEAFF. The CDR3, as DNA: TGTGCCAGCAGTAGAAGGGAAATCACTGAAGCTTTCTTT.